This T cell receptor beta chain is drawn from a study of T cell responses to AZD1222 COVID-19 vaccine. Study results and caveats: Nearly half of spike-specific TCRs reportedly target variant regions that are unmutated in the B.1.351 and B.1.1.7 variants. Among AZD1222 vaccinees, only 6 or 7 were seropositive at baseline. Across spike, vaccine-associated CD4 TCRs were found, dominant at 160-218 and 743-854. Two AZD1222 administrations were followed by greater Spike-specific TCR breadth and depth.

TCRdb's copy holds only in-frame clones and misses some; the assay was immunoSEQ multiplex PCR. Here the sample spans about 110,000 clones, around 90% being singletons. A word on this clone: The antigen is undetermined.

Germline-derived CDR1 and CDR2 are LGHDT and YNNKEL (reference sequence). The junction had 4 bases not matched to a gene; V was cut back by 4 bases and J by 8 bases. The CDR3 spans 14 residues. The chain is built from TRBV3-1 (or the pseudogene TRBV3-2) and TRBJ2-1; 11 nucleotides align to TRBD1. Material: peripheral blood, obtained 28 days after the second AZD1222 dose. The TCR originated in an adult who received the AZD1222 COVID-19 vaccine. For the CDR3, the DNA is TGTGCCAGCAGCCTAGGACAGGGGGCTGATGAGCAGTTCTTC. This gives the protein CASSLGQGADEQFF.